What follows is one T cell receptor (gamma chain) and its context. Its specificity is not known. V lost 3 bases, J lost 3 bases, and 1 base stayed unmatched. Germline CDR1 and CDR2: GITISATS and ISYDGTV (reference sequence). CDR3 length: 13 residues. The template was reverse-transcribed extracted RNA. Pooled V-gene forward primers with one constant-region reverse primer generated the CDR3 amplicons by multiplex PCR. TCRdb called clones anew from the multiplex PCR reads with CATT. This sample has 30,000 to 45,000 gamma-chain clones; 20% occur once, and the top ten carry 1.9%. These data belong to a study of Vδ1+ human thymocytes. Study-wide results and caveats: Thymic TRG and TRD repertoires appeared highly polyclonal.

The material sequenced was Vdelta1+ gamma-delta thymocytes from the thymus. Subset described: FACS-sorted CD3+ TCRalphabeta- TCRVdelta1+ TCRVdelta2- thymocytes. The source is a girl under three years old who had congenital heart surgery. J is TRGJP2 and V is TRGV9. This CDR3 is CALWECSDWIKTF. The CDR3 DNA reads as TGTGCCTTGTGGGAGTGTAGTGATTGGATCAAGACGTTT.